These 2 T cell receptor beta chains originate from one sample sequenced in a study of response to subunit inactivated influenza vaccine. TCRdb redid the calling of the RT-PCR reads with MiXCR, one entry per CDR3 protein. The sample holds around 710,000 distinct CDR3 sequences; about 15% are singletons and the top ten take 6% to 8%. The material sequenced was PBMCs from blood, taken 14 days before vaccination. The receptors were sampled from a man in his fifties who received an inactivated influenza vaccine.

This clonotype was counted a few times. The V call is TRBV7-2, the J call TRBJ2-5; D ambiguous. CDR3 length: 17 residues. CDR1 and CDR2 from the germline V gene are SGHTA and FQGNSA. V was trimmed by 6 bases and J by 1 base, leaving 21 bases between them. CDR3 in DNA: TGTGCCAGCAGTTTTAAAGGGCCAGTCCAAATCCAAGAGACCCAGTACTTC. This codes for CASSFKGPVQIQETQYF.

Turning to this clonotype: Germline and junction disagree at one end, which may indicate a read error. CDR3 protein: CASSPTGWTGELFF. DNA for the CDR3: TGTGCTAGCAGCCCCACAGGGTGGACCGGGGAGCTGTTTTTT. V and J are TRBV7-7 and TRBJ2-2, with a weak D call TRBD1 (6 bases). The CDR3 runs to 14 residues. Germline CDR1 reads SSHAT; CDR2 reads FNYEAQ (reference sequence).